Each of the 2 T cell receptor beta chains below was sequenced from the same sample in a study of blood T cell repertoires in COVID-19. Measured with immunoSEQ multiplex PCR; TCRdb has only the in-frame clones, and not every one. The sample records 75,000 to 95,000 clones, approximately 90% being singletons. Sequences were obtained from peripheral blood. These receptors all stem from a woman aged 55-70 years with COVID-19, enrolled during active disease.

This clone was detected only a few times. The J gene is TRBJ1-2, the V gene TRBV7-2; D is unresolved. The CDR3 has 14 amino acids. Germline loops: CDR1 SGHTA, CDR2 FQGNSA. Trimming took 1 base from V and 4 from J, leaving 10 bases between them. The CDR3 DNA reads TGTGCCAGCAGCTTAGGGGCCAGATCCTATGGCTACACCTTC. Residues: CASSLGARSYGYTF.

This clone was recorded once. Other DNA sequences in the same sample also yield this CDR3. This chain connects TRBV30 to TRBJ2-7, with TRBD2 identical over 7 bases. Germline V gene data show CDR1 as GTSNPN and CDR2 as SVGIG (reference sequence). The CDR3 runs 12 residues. Trimming at V came to 5 bases and at J to 1 base, leaving 2 bases not matched to a gene. The CDR3 DNA reads TGTGCCTGGGGCGGGGGTTCCTACGAGCAGTACTTC. The encoded protein is CAWGGGSYEQYF. Full variable domain (rest looked up from reference TRBV30 and TRBJ2-7): SQTIHQWPATLVQPVGSPLSLECTVEGTSNPNLYWYRQAAGRGLQLLFYSVGIGQISSEVPQNLSASRPQDRQFILSSKKLLLSDSGFYLCAWGGGSYEQYFGPGTRLTVT.